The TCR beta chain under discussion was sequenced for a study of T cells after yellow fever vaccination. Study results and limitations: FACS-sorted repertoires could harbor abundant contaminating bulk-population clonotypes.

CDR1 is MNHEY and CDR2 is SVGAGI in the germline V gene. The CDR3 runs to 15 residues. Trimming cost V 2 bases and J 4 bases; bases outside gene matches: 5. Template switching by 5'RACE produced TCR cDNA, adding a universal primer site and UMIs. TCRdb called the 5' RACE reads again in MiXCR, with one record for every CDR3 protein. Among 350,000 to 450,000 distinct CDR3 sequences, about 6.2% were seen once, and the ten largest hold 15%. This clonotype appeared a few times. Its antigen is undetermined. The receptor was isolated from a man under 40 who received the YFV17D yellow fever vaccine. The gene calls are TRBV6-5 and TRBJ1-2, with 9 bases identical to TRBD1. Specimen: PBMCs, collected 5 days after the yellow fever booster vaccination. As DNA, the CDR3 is TGTGCCAGCAGTTACGCCGGGACAGGGAGCTATGGCTACACCTTC. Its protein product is CASSYAGTGSYGYTF.